This T cell receptor beta chain emerged from a study of siplizumab effects on memory and regulatory T cells. V was trimmed by 4 bases and J by 3 bases, leaving 17 bases between them. The CDR3 covers 16 residues. Germline-derived CDR1 and CDR2 are SGDLS and YYNGEE. Study-wide results and caveats: The authors mapped only a minor fraction of alloreactive clones to unstimulated subsets. Proliferating Tregs' suppressive function in siplizumab cultures went unconfirmed. Unstimulated naive T cells seemed to show more diversity than memory cells did, and they also seemed to be among the major contributors to the alloresponse.

Assayed TCR templates numbered roughly 93,000 for each sample. Data came from immunoSEQ multiplex PCR; TCRdb stores just in-frame clones and leaves some out. The table lists 100,000 or so clones, over 90% of them singletons. A note on this clone: The antigen is undetermined.

The chain joins TRBV9 to TRBJ2-1; D perhaps matches TRBD2 (6 bases). This receptor was obtained from a human donor in good health. Sample: non-Treg CD4+ T cells sorted from blood. CDR3 in amino acids: CASSPSFGGNYNEQFF. CDR3 nucleotides: TGTGCCAGCAGCCCCAGCTTCGGCGGGAACTACAATGAGCAGTTCTTC.